This T cell receptor (beta chain) was observed in a study of T cells in Graves' hyperthyroidism and ophthalmopathy. Hyperthyroidism was newly diagnosed in patients aged 18 to 65 (duration under 2 months). Exclusion of patients followed from uncontrolled infection, other autoimmune disease, pregnancy or lactation. The PBMCs were taken from approximately 9 ml of fresh peripheral blood. What was amplified from RNA transcripts were TCR beta CDR3 regions. The primer set for the first-round RT-PCR of the TCR CDR3 was HTBI. TCRdb passed the multiplex PCR reads through MiXCR, listing each CDR3 protein once. In the table there are around 260,000 distinct CDR3 sequences, less than 30% of which are singletons. The CDR3 sequence is 16 residues long. Germline lookup yields CDR1 KGHDR and CDR2 SFDVKD. V lost 3 bases and J lost 6, with 16 bases in between. This clonotype was counted at least ten times.

This clonotype was obtained from a middle-aged man with Graves' hyperthyroidism that later progressed to Graves' ophthalmopathy. V gene TRBV24-1 combines with J gene TRBJ2-2; possible D gene TRBD1, 5 bases. The material sequenced was blood. The CDR3 region is CATSDRRQNKPGELFF. CDR3 sequence (DNA): TGTGCCACCAGTGATCGCAGACAGAACAAACCCGGGGAGCTGTTTTTT.